The rows below give T cell receptor beta chains drawn from one sample of a study of cytomegalovirus exposure and HLA in healthy donors. TCRdb's copy holds only in-frame clones and misses some; the assay was immunoSEQ multiplex PCR. The sample lists 59,000 or so clones; 89% were seen once. Input material: PBMCs. The receptors shown here come from a woman aged 18-29 years in good health and CMV-seronegative. Both conserved end residues are part of each CDR3. The D gene is left open where the match is weak. Size values are once, few and many counts, or a class for expanded clones, and some rows have none.

TRBV28	TRBJ2-5	TRBD2	.	CASTGQAGSETQYF	TGTGCCAGCACAGGGCAAGCGGGGTCGGAGACCCAGTACTTC
TRBV6-1	TRBJ1-2	.	.	CASSLNPGQLPLYTF	TGTGCCAGCAGCTTAAACCCAGGACAGCTACCTCTCTACACCTTC
TRBV19	TRBJ2-1	.	.	CASESRVLLNEQFF	TGTGCCAGCGAAAGCCGGGTCCTTTTGAATGAGCAGTTCTTC
TRBV7-2	TRBJ1-3	TRBD1	.	CASSGGQGFGNTIYF	TGTGCCAGCAGCGGCGGACAGGGGTTCGGAAACACCATATATTTT
TRBV19	TRBJ1-5	.	.	CASSRGAGAQYSNQPQHF	TGTGCCAGTAGCCGAGGGGCAGGGGCCCAGTATAGCAATCAGCCCCAGCATTTT
TRBV6-5	TRBJ2-7	TRBD2	.	CASSYSGTSSYEQYF	TGTGCCAGCAGTTACTCGGGGACTAGCTCCTACGAGCAGTACTTC
TRBV5-6	TRBJ1-4	TRBD1	.	CASSPGQFNEKLFF	TGTGCCAGCAGCCCGGGACAGTTTAATGAAAAACTGTTTTTT
TRBV9	TRBJ2-1	TRBD1	few	CASSSKRQGVYNEQFF	TGTGCCAGCAGCTCAAAAAGACAGGGGGTCTACAATGAGCAGTTCTTC
TRBV7-9	TRBJ1-1	TRBD1	.	CASSATGVGTEAFF	TGTGCCAGCAGCGCCACAGGGGTTGGCACTGAAGCTTTCTTT
TRBV4-1	TRBJ2-1	TRBD2	.	CASSQVDRLAGHNEQFF	TGCGCCAGCAGCCAAGTGGATAGACTAGCGGGGCACAATGAGCAGTTCTTC
TRBV6-5	TRBJ2-1	.	.	CASSLSGHEQFF	TGTGCCAGCAGTCTTAGCGGCCATGAGCAGTTCTTC
TRBV7-7	TRBJ2-2	TRBD1	.	CASSRDRFGELFF	TGTGCTAGCAGCCGGGACAGGTTCGGGGAGCTGTTTTTT
TRBV28	TRBJ2-1	.	.	CASSLSFGGDNEQFF	TGTGCCAGCAGTTTAAGTTTTGGCGGAGACAATGAGCAGTTCTTC
TRBV7-8	TRBJ2-2	TRBD2	.	CASSLEGVAGIPTLGGELFF	TGTGCCAGCAGCTTAGAGGGGGTAGCGGGAATACCTACCTTGGGCGGGGAGCTGTTTTTT
TRBV29-1	TRBJ1-1	.	.	CSVERGILTEAFF	TGCAGCGTTGAGAGGGGGATCCTCACTGAAGCTTTCTTT
TRBV27	TRBJ2-2	.	.	CASSTPPADGTGELFF	TGTGCCAGCAGTACCCCGCCAGCGGACGGCACCGGGGAGCTGTTTTTT
TRBV5-8	TRBJ2-7	TRBD2	.	CASSPGGGIEQYF	TGTGCCAGCAGCCCGGGAGGGGGGATCGAGCAGTACTTC
TRBV28	TRBJ1-5	.	.	CASSTPDGGSNQPQHF	TGTGCCAGCAGTACCCCGGACGGGGGGAGCAATCAGCCCCAGCATTTT
TRBV28	TRBJ2-7	TRBD2	.	CASSPPGTSGRSYEQYF	TGTGCCAGCAGTCCTCCCGGGACTAGCGGGAGGTCCTACGAGCAGTACTTC
TRBV5-1	TRBJ1-3	.	.	CASSFSGDTIYF	TGCGCCAGCAGCTTCTCAGGGGACACCATATATTTT
TRBV29-1	TRBJ1-1	TRBD1	.	CSVITGGTEAFF	TGCAGCGTTATTACAGGGGGCACTGAAGCTTTCTTT
TRBV19	TRBJ2-6	.	.	CASQGGTGANVLTF	TGTGCCAGTCAAGGGGGAACCGGGGCCAACGTCCTGACTTTC
TRBV30	TRBJ1-3	.	once	CAWSTGTLGNTIYF	TGTGCCTGGAGTACTGGGACTCTGGGAAACACCATATATTTT
TRBV4-1	TRBJ2-1	TRBD1	.	CASSLFRDRAYNEQFF	TGCGCCAGCAGCCTCTTCCGGGACAGGGCCTACAATGAGCAGTTCTTC
TRBV9	TRBJ2-3	.	few	CASSVGLGDTQYF	TGTGCCAGCAGCGTAGGACTCGGGGATACGCAGTATTTT
TRBV2	TRBJ2-7	.	few	CASRRDSEQYF	TGTGCCAGCCGCCGGGACTCCGAGCAGTACTTC
TRBV4-1	TRBJ2-5	TRBD2	.	CASSQDHGAGTSQETQYF	TGCGCCAGCAGCCAAGATCACGGAGCCGGGACTAGCCAAGAGACCCAGTACTTC
TRBV5-1	TRBJ1-5	.	.	CASSLLGLNQPQHF	TGCGCCAGCAGCTTGCTAGGACTCAATCAGCCCCAGCATTTT
TRBV2	TRBJ1-5	TRBD1	.	CASSKGQSAHQPQHF	TGTGCCAGCAGTAAGGGACAGTCCGCCCATCAGCCCCAGCATTTT
TRBV9	TRBJ2-5	.	.	CASSRGGLETQYF	TGTGCCAGCAGCAGAGGAGGTTTAGAGACCCAGTACTTC
TRBV2	TRBJ2-3	TRBD2	.	CASSHLGLAGGTDTQYF	TGTGCCAGCAGTCACCTCGGACTAGCGGGGGGCACAGATACGCAGTATTTT
TRBV19	TRBJ2-1	TRBD1	.	CASSIVDRAHEQFF	TGTGCCAGTAGTATAGTTGACAGGGCTCATGAGCAGTTCTTC
TRBV7-9	TRBJ1-5	.	.	CASSRGLDQPQHF	TGTGCCAGCAGCCGAGGATTGGATCAGCCCCAGCATTTT
TRBV4-1	TRBJ2-3	TRBD1	.	CASSQEEIAMQGAIQYF	TGCGCCAGCAGCCAAGAGGAAATAGCGATGCAGGGGGCAATCCAGTATTTT
TRBV7-6	TRBJ2-3	TRBD1	few	CASSSSGTGGDTQYF	TGTGCCAGCAGCTCCTCCGGGACAGGGGGAGATACGCAGTATTTT
TRBV15	TRBJ2-7	.	.	CATSRDGGYSYEQYF	TGTGCCACCAGCAGAGATGGAGGCTACAGCTACGAGCAGTACTTC
TRBV5-1	TRBJ2-3	.	.	CASSLDYQGMQYF	TGCGCCAGCAGCTTGGACTATCAGGGCATGCAGTATTTT
TRBV5-5	TRBJ2-6	.	few	CASSLVGRGSGANVLTF	TGTGCCAGCAGCTTGGTGGGCAGGGGCTCTGGGGCCAACGTCCTGACTTTC
TRBV30	TRBJ1-4	.	.	CAWSSLTRATNEKLFF	TGTGCCTGGAGTAGTCTAACGAGGGCAACTAATGAAAAACTGTTTTTT
TRBV6-1	TRBJ2-3	.	.	CASKAGTGTDTQYF	TGTGCCAGCAAGGCGGGCACTGGCACAGATACGCAGTATTTT
TRBV7-8	TRBJ2-1	TRBD2	.	CASSLTSGRNYNEQFF	TGTGCCAGCAGCTTGACTAGCGGGAGAAACTACAATGAGCAGTTCTTC
TRBV18	TRBJ1-1	.	.	CASSPQRDATEAFF	TGTGCCAGCTCACCACAGAGGGATGCCACTGAAGCTTTCTTT
TRBV5-1	TRBJ1-1	.	.	CASSFGGEKEAFF	TGCGCCAGCAGCTTTGGGGGGGAGAAGGAAGCTTTCTTT
TRBV6-4	TRBJ2-5	.	.	CASSERRGETQYF	TGTGCCAGCAGTGAAAGAAGGGGTGAGACCCAGTACTTC
TRBV6-1	TRBJ2-7	.	.	CASSERRGLDEQYF	TGTGCCAGCAGTGAACGGAGGGGGCTGGACGAGCAGTACTTC
TRBV30	TRBJ1-2	TRBD1	.	CAWSPGWDRGYSGYTF	TGTGCCTGGAGCCCAGGTTGGGACAGGGGATATAGTGGCTACACCTTC
TRBV5-8	TRBJ2-7	TRBD1	.	CASSYRDRMGEQYF	TGTGCCAGCAGCTACCGGGACAGGATGGGCGAGCAGTACTTC
TRBV18	TRBJ1-3	.	.	CASSEAGGGQGNTIYF	TGTGCCAGCTCAGAAGCAGGTGGAGGCCAAGGAAACACCATATATTTT
TRBV7-3	TRBJ2-1	TRBD2	once	CASSLAAYNEQFF	TGTGCCAGCTCGCTAGCGGCTTACAATGAGCAGTTCTTC
TRBV2	TRBJ1-4	.	.	CASNPGGKLFF	TGTGCCAGCAATCCGGGGGGAAAACTGTTTTTT
TRBV6-1	TRBJ1-3	TRBD1	.	CASSEVDRAGNTIYF	TGTGCCAGCAGTGAAGTGGACAGGGCTGGAAACACCATATATTTT
TRBV18	TRBJ2-4	.	.	CASSPAQGSKNIQYF	TGTGCCAGCTCACCTGCACAGGGATCCAAAAACATTCAGTACTTC
TRBV11-2	TRBJ2-7	TRBD2	.	CASSLDRLAGVEF	TGTGCCAGCAGCTTAGATCGGCTAGCGGGGGTCGAATTC
TRBV7-9	TRBJ2-2	.	.	CASSLNTGELFF	TGTGCCAGCAGCCTTAACACCGGGGAGCTGTTTTTT
TRBV30	TRBJ1-3	TRBD1	.	CAGGQGALGNTIYF	TGTGCCGGGGGACAGGGGGCGCTTGGAAACACCATATATTTT